The T cell receptor beta chain under discussion was sequenced for a study of long-term antiretroviral therapy in people with HIV. Study results and limitations: Blood in the study was drawn between the mid-2000s and the late 2010s, possibly under older ART regimens, which may be less effective than current ones. The study found that diversity rose after ART but stayed below transplant donor controls. Pre-ART expanded TRB clones stayed dominant throughout, though often decreasing after ART.

The run of the v3.0 immunoSEQ assay was at survey level. Sequenced by immunoSEQ multiplex PCR; TCRdb stores in-frame clones only, minus some. This table has over 35,000 clones, roughly 90% appearing once. This clone came up a few times. No antigen is known for it. V shed 0 bases, J shed 11 bases, and the junction held 18 bases outside the gene matches. The CDR3 is 18 amino acids. Germline V gives CDR1 SGHDN, CDR2 FVKESK. The input for sequencing was unsorted PBMCs, taken just before starting antiretroviral therapy. The receptor's source is a woman between 18 and 29 years old with HIV. The chain recombines TRBV14 with TRBJ2-2; 7 nucleotides align to TRBD1. Here the CDR3 DNA reads TGTGCCAGCAGCCAAGATCCCCCCGACCCAGCCCCAGGGGGAGAGCTGTTTTTT. Residues: CASSQDPPDPAPGGELFF.